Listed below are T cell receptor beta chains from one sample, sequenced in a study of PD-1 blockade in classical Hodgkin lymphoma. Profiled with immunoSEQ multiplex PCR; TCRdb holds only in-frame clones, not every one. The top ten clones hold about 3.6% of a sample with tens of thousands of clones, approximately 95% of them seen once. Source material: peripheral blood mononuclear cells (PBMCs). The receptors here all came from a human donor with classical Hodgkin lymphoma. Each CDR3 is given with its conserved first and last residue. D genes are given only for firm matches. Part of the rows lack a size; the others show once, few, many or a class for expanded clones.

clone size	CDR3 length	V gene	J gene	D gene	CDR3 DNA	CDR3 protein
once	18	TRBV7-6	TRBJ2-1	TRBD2	TGTGCCAGCAGCCCAACGACTAGCGGGAGAGGAACCTACAATGAGCAGTTCTTC	CASSPTTSGRGTYNEQFF
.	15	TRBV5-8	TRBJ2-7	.	TGTGCCAGCAGCCTCCTGACGGGGGTCTCCTACGAGCAGTACTTC	CASSLLTGVSYEQYF
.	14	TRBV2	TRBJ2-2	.	TGTGCCAGCAGTGAAGCTTGGGGCACCGGGGAGCTGTTTTTT	CASSEAWGTGELFF
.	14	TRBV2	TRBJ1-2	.	TGTGCCAGCAGTGAGGGAGGAGATGACTATGGCTACACCTTC	CASSEGGDDYGYTF
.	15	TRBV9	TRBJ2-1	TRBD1	TGTGCCAGCAGCGTCGGGACAGGGGTAGGCGATGAGCAGTTCTTC	CASSVGTGVGDEQFF
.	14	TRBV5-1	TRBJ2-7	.	TGCGCCAGCAGCTTGGCGGGCAGGGACTACGAGCAGTACTTC	CASSLAGRDYEQYF
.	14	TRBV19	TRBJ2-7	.	TGTGCCAGTAGTATGGGGACCCTGGCCTACGAGCAGTACTTC	CASSMGTLAYEQYF
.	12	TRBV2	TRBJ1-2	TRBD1	TGTGCCAGCAGGGGGACAGTAGATGGCTACACCTTC	CASRGTVDGYTF
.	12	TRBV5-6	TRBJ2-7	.	TGTGCCAGCAGCTTGGCTCTCTACGAGCAGTACTTC	CASSLALYEQYF
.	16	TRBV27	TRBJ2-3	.	TGTGCCAGCAGTCCAGTGCAGAGAATTCGCACAGATACGCAGTATTTT	CASSPVQRIRTDTQYF
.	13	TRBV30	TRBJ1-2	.	TGTGCCTGGCAGTTGCGGGGGAACTATGGCTACACCTTC	CAWQLRGNYGYTF
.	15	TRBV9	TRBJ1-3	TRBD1	TGTGCCAGCAGCCCACAGGGGAACTCTGGAAACACCATATATTTT	CASSPQGNSGNTIYF
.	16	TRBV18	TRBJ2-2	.	TGTGCCAGCTCACCACCCCAGGGAAGTGTTACCGGGGAGCTGTTTTTT	CASSPPQGSVTGELFF
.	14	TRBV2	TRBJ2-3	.	TGTGCCAGCAGTGAATCGGTTTACACAGATACGCAGTATTTT	CASSESVYTDTQYF
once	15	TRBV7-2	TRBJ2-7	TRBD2	TGTGCCAGCAGCCCCCTAGCGGGAGGGCCCTCCGAGCAGTACTTC	CASSPLAGGPSEQYF
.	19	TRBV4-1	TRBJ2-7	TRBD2	TGCGCCAGCAGCCAACGGACCCCTCAACTAGCGGAGGTTGGGTACGAGCAGTACTTC	CASSQRTPQLAEVGYEQYF
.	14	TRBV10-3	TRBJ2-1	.	TGTGCCATGGGGACGGAGAGCTCCTACAATGAGCAGTTCTTC	CAMGTESSYNEQFF
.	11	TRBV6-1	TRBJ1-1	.	TGTGCCAGCAGGTCATATGGGGGAGCTTTCTTT	CASRSYGGAFF
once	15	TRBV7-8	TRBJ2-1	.	TGTGCCAGCAGCTTACTGGACAGACCTTACAATGAGCAGTTCTTC	CASSLLDRPYNEQFF
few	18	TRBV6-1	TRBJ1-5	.	TGTGCCAGCAGTGAGGAGTGGGGGAATCATATTAGCAATCAGCCCCAGCATTTT	CASSEEWGNHISNQPQHF
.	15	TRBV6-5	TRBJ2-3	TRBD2	TGTGCCAGCAGTATAGCGGGGGGGCAGACAGATACGCAGTATTTT	CASSIAGGQTDTQYF
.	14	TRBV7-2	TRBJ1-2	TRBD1	TGTGCCAGCAGCTCCCTGACAGGGAACTATGGCTACACCTTC	CASSSLTGNYGYTF
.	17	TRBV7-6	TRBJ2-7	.	TGTGCCAGCAGCCCCTTACCCAAGGGCCCCCGATCCTACGAGCAGTACTTC	CASSPLPKGPRSYEQYF
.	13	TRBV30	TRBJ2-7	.	TGTGCCTGGGTTCAGGGGTCGGAGAACGAGCAGTACTTC	CAWVQGSENEQYF
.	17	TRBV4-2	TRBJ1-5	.	TGTGCCAGCAGCCAAGGGGGGGCGCGCATGAGCAATCAGCCCCAGCATTTT	CASSQGGARMSNQPQHF
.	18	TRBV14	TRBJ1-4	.	TGTGCCAGCAGCCCTCCGACCCAACGACAGGAACGTAATGAAAAACTGTTTTTT	CASSPPTQRQERNEKLFF
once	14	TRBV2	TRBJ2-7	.	TGTGCCAGCAGTGCCCGGGCAGGAGCCTACGAGCAGTACTTC	CASSARAGAYEQYF
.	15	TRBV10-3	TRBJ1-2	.	TGTGCCATCAGTGACGGGAGCGCGAGTAACTATGGCTACACCTTC	CAISDGSASNYGYTF
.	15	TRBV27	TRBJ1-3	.	TGTGCCAGCAGCCCGGGCAGCCTCGTGGGAAACACCATATATTTT	CASSPGSLVGNTIYF
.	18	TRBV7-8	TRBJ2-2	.	TGTGCCAGCAGCTCCCTAACAACAGGGCGGGTCCAGCCCGGGGAGCTGTTTTTT	CASSSLTTGRVQPGELFF
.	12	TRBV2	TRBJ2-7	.	TGTGCCAGCAGAATTTCTACCTACGAGCAGTACTTC	CASRISTYEQYF
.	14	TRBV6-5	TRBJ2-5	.	TGTGCCAGCAGTTACCTCGGGGGCTTTGGGACCCAGTACTTC	CASSYLGGFGTQYF
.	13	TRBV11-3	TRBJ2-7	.	TGTGCCAGCAGCGTGGGAGGTTCCTACGAGCAGTACTTC	CASSVGGSYEQYF
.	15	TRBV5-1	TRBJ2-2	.	TGCGCCAGCAGCTTCCCGGGCCCCTCGGCTGGGGAGCTGTTTTTT	CASSFPGPSAGELFF
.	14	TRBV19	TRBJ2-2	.	TGTGCCAGTAGTAAGGGACCCCACACCGGGGAGCTGTTTTTT	CASSKGPHTGELFF
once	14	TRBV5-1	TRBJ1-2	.	TGCGCCAGCAGCTTAACAGCCGCTAACTATGGCTACACCTTC	CASSLTAANYGYTF
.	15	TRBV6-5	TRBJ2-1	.	TGTGCCAGCAGCAACAAGGGGTCACCCTACAATGAGCAGTTCTTC	CASSNKGSPYNEQFF
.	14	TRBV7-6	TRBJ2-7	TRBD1	TGTGCCAGCAGCTTAGGGACAGGGGGGGGCGAGCAGTACTTC	CASSLGTGGGEQYF
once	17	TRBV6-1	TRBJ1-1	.	TGTGCCAGCAGTGACGGCTGGGGGTTTATTATGAACACTGAAGCTTTCTTT	CASSDGWGFIMNTEAFF
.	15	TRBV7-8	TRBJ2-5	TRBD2	TGTGCCAGCAGCTTCAAGCGGGGGACTCAAGAGACCCAGTACTTC	CASSFKRGTQETQYF
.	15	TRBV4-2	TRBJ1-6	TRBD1	TGTGCCAGCAGCCAGGTGGGACAGAGAGATTCACCCCTCCACTTT	CASSQVGQRDSPLHF
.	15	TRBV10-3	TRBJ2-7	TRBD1	TGTGCCATCGGCTCCCGGGACAGGAGCTCCTACGAGCAGTACTTC	CAIGSRDRSSYEQYF